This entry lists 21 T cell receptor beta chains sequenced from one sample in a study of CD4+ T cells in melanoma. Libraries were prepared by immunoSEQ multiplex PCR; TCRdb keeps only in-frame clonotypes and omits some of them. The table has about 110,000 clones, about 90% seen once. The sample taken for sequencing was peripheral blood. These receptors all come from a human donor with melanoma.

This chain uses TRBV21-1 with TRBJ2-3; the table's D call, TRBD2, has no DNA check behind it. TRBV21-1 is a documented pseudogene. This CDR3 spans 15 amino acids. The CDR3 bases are TGTGCCAGCAGCTACCGAGTAGCGGGAGGCGATACGCAGTATTTT. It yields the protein CASSYRVAGGDTQYF.

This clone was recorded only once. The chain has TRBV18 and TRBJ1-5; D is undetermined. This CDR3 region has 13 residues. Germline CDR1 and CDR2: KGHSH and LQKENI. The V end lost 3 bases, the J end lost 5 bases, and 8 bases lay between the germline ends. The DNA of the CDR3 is TGTGCCAGCTCACCTGAGGCTGATCAGCCCCAGCATTTT. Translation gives CASSPEADQPQHF.

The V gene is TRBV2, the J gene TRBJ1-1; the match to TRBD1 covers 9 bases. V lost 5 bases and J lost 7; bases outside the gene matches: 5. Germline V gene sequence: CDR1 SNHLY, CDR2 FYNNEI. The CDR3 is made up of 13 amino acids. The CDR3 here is CASSTQGASEAFF. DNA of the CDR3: TGTGCCAGCAGTACACAGGGGGCTAGTGAAGCTTTCTTT.

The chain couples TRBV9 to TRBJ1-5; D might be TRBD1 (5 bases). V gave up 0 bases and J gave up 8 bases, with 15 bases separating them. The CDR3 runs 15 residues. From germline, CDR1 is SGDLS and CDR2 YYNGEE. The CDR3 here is CASSVGIGDFEPQHF. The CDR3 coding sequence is TGTGCCAGCAGCGTAGGAATAGGGGATTTTGAGCCCCAGCATTTT. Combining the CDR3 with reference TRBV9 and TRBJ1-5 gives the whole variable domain DSGVTQTPKHLITATGQRVTLRCSPRSGDLSVYWYQQSLDQGLQFLIQYYNGEERAKGNILERFSAQQFPDLHSELNLSSLELGDSALYFCASSVGIGDFEPQHFGDGTRLSIL.

In nucleotides, the CDR3 is TGTGCCAGCAGCTTAGCGGGACGGGAAAACATTCAGTACTTC. Translating it yields CASSLAGRENIQYF. J is TRBJ2-4 and V is TRBV11-2, with D perhaps assigned TRBD1 or TRBD2 (5 bases each). The CDR3 extends over 14 amino acids. CDR1 is SGHAT and CDR2 is FQNNGV in the germline V gene. V lost 1 base and J 5 bases, leaving 9 bases between the germline ends. Filled out from reference TRBV11-2 and TRBJ2-4, the complete variable domain reads EAGVAQSPRYKIIEKRQSVAFWCNPISGHATLYWYQQILGQGPKLLIQFQNNGVVDDSQLPKDRFSAERLKGVDSTLKIQPAKLEDSAVYLCASSLAGRENIQYFGAGTRLSVL.

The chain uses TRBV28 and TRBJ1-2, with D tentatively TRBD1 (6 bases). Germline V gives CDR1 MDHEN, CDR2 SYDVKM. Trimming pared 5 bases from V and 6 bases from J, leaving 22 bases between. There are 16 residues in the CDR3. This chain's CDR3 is CASSQSNREELDGYTF. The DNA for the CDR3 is TGTGCCAGCAGTCAGTCAAACAGGGAGGAGTTGGATGGCTACACCTTC.

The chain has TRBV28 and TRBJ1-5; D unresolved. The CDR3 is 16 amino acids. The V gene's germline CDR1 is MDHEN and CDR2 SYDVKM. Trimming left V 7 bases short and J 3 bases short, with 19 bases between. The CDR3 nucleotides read TGTGCCAGCATCGATTCTGGATACAGTACCAATCAGCCCCAGCATTTT. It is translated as CASIDSGYSTNQPQHF.

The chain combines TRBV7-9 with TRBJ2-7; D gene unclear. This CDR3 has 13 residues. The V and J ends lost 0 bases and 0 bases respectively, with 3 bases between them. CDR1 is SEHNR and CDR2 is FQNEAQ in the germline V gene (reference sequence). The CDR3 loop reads CASSLAASYEQYF. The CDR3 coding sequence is TGTGCCAGCAGCTTAGCAGCCTCCTACGAGCAGTACTTC.

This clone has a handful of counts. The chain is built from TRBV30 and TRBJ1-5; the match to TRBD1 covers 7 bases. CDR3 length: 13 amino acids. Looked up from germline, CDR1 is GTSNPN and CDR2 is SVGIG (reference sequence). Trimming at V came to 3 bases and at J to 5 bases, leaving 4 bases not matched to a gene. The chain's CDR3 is CAWRNRGDQPQHF. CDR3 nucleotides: TGTGCCTGGAGAAACAGGGGAGATCAGCCCCAGCATTTT.

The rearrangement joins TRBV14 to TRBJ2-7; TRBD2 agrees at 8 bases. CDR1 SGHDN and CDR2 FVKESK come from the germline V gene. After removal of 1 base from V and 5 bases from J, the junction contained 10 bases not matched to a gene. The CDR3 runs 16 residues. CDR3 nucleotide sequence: TGTGCCAGCAGCCAAGGAGCGGGAGAGAAACGCCACGAGCAGTACTTC. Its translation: CASSQGAGEKRHEQYF.

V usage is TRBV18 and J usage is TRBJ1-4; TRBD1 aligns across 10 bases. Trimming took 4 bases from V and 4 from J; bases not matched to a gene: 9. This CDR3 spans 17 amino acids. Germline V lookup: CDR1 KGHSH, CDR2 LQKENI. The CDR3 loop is CASSRTTGGGGNEKLFF. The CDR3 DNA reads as TGTGCCAGCTCACGAACGACAGGGGGCGGTGGTAATGAAAAACTGTTTTTT.

CDR3 sequence (DNA): TGTGCCAGCAGTTTCTCCCCCCGGGTGGAAAGCAATCAGCCCCAGCATTTT. Amino acid sequence: CASSFSPRVESNQPQHF. The genes are TRBV7-8 and TRBJ1-5; D remains ambiguous. The CDR3 covers 17 residues. Deletions cut 6 bases from V and 1 base from J, with 19 bases between. Germline CDR1 reads SGHVS; CDR2 reads FQNEAQ.

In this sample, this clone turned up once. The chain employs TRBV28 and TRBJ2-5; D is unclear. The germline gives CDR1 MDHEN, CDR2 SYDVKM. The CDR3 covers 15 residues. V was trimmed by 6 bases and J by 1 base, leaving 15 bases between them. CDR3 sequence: CASSSFEGFQETQYF. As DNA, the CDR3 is TGTGCCAGCAGCTCGTTCGAAGGTTTCCAAGAGACCCAGTACTTC.

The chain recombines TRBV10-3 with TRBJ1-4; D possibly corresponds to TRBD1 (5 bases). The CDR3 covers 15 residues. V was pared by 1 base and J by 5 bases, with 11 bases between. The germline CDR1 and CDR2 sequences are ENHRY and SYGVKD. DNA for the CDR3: TGTGCCATCAGTGAGTGGGGAGGGGAAAATGAAAAACTGTTTTTT. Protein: CAISEWGGENEKLFF.

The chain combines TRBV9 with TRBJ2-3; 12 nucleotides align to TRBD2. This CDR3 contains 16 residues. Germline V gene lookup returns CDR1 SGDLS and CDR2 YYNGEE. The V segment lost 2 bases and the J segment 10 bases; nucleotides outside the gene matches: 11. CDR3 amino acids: CASSVGSLAGGQAQYF. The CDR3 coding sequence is TGTGCCAGCAGCGTGGGTTCCCTAGCGGGAGGGCAGGCGCAGTATTTT.

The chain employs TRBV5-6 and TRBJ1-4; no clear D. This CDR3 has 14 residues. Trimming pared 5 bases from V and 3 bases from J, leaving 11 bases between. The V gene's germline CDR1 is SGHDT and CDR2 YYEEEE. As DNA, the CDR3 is TGTGCCAGCAGAAAAGACGCGGCTAATGAAAAACTGTTTTTT. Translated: CASRKDAANEKLFF.

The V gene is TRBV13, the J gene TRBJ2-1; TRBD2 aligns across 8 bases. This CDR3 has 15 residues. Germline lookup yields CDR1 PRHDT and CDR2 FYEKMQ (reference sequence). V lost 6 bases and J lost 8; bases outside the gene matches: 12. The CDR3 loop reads CASSEYRGGLYEQFF. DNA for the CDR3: TGTGCCAGCAGTGAATACCGGGGGGGCCTGTATGAGCAGTTCTTC.

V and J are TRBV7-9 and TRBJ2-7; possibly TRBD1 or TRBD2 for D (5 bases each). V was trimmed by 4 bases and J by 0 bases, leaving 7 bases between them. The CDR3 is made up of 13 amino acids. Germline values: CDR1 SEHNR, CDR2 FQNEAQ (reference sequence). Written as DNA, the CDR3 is TGTGCCAGCAGCTCAGGGAGCTCCTACGAGCAGTACTTC. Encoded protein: CASSSGSSYEQYF.

The DNA for the CDR3 is TGCGCCAGCAGCTTGGCCCGACAGACAAGACTCCAAGAGACCCAGTACTTC. This codes for CASSLARQTRLQETQYF. The chain uses TRBV5-1 and TRBJ2-5, with TRBD1 as a possible D gene (5 bases). V was pared by 0 bases and J by 1 base, with 16 bases between. The CDR3 covers 17 residues. Germline V gives CDR1 SGHRS, CDR2 YFSETQ. Together with reference TRBV5-1 and TRBJ2-5, the CDR3 gives the full variable domain: KAGVTQTPRYLIKTRGQQVTLSCSPISGHRSVSWYQQTPGQGLQFLFEYFSETQRNKGNFPGRFSGRQFSNSRSEMNVSTLELGDSALYLCASSLARQTRLQETQYFGPGTRLLVL.

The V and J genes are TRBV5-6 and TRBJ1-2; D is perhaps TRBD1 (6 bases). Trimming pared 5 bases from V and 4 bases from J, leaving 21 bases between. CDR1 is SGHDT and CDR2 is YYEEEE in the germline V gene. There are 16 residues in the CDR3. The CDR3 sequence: CASSQSGQLSGYGYTF. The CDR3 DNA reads TGTGCCAGCAGTCAATCTGGACAGCTCTCCGGCTATGGCTACACCTTC.

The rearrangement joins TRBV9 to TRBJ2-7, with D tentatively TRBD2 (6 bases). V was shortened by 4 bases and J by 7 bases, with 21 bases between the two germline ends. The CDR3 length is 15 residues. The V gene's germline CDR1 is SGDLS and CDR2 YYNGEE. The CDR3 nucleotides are TGTGCCAGCAGCTCCCGGGGGACCCCACGCTCGGAGCAGTACTTC. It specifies CASSSRGTPRSEQYF.